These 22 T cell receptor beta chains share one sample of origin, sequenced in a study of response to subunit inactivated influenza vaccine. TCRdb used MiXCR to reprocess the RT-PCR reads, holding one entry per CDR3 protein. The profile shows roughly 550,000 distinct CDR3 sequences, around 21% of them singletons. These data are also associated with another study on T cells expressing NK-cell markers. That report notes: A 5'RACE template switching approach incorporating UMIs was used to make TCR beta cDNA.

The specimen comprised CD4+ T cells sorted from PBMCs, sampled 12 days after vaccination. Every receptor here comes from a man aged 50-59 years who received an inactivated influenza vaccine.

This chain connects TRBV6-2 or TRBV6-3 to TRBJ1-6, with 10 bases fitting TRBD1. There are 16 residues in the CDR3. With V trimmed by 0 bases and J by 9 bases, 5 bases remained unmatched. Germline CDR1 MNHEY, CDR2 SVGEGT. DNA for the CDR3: TGTGCCAGCAGTTACTCTGGGGACAGGGGTCGTTCACCCCTCCACTTT. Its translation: CASSYSGDRGRSPLHF.

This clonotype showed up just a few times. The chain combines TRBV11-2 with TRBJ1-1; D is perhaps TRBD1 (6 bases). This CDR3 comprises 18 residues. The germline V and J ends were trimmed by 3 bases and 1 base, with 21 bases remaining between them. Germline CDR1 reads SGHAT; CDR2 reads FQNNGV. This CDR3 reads CASSLLGIQQGGNTEAFF. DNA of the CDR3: TGTGCCAGCAGCTTGTTGGGCATACAACAGGGAGGGAACACTGAAGCTTTCTTT. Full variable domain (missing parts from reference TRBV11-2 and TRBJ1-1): EAGVAQSPRYKIIEKRQSVAFWCNPISGHATLYWYQQILGQGPKLLIQFQNNGVVDDSQLPKDRFSAERLKGVDSTLKIQPAKLEDSAVYLCASSLLGIQQGGNTEAFFGQGTRLTVV.

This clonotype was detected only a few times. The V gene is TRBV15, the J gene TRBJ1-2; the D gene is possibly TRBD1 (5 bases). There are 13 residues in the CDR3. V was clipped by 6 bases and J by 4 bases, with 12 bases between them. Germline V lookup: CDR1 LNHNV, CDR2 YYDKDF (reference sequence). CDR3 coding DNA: TGTGCCACCAGGGGGGACCTCGGCTATGGCTACACCTTC. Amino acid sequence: CATRGDLGYGYTF.

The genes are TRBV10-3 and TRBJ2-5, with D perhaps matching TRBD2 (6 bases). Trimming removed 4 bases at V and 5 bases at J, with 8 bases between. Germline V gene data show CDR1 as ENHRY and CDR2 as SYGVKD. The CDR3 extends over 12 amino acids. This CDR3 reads CAISGAGETQYF. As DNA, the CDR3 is TGTGCCATCAGTGGTGCGGGGGAGACCCAGTACTTC.

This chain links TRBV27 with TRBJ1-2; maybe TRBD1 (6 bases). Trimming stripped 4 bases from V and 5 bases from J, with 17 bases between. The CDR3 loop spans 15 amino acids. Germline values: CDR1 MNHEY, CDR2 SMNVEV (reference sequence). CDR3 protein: CASSSTGRGGYGYTF. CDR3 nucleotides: TGTGCCAGCAGTTCTACAGGGAGGGGTGGATATGGCTACACCTTC.

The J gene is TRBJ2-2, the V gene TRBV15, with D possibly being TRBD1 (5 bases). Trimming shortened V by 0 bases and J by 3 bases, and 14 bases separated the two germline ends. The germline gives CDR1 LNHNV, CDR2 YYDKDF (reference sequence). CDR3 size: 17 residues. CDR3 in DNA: TGTGCCACCAGCAGAGATCAGGGCCTGGTGCACACCGGGGAGCTGTTTTTT. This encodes CATSRDQGLVHTGELFF. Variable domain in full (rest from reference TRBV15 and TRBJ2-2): DAMVIQNPRYQVTQFGKPVTLSCSQTLNHNVMYWYQQKSSQAPKLLFHYYDKDFNNEADTPDNFQSRRPNTSFCFLDIRSPGLGDTAMYLCATSRDQGLVHTGELFFGEGSRLTVL.

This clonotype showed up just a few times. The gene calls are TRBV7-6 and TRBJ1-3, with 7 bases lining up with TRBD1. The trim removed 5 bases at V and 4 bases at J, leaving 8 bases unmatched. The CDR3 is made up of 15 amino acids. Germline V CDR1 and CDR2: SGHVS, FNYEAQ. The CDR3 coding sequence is TGTGCCAGCAGCCCAGGACAGGCGGAGGGAAACACCATATATTTT. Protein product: CASSPGQAEGNTIYF.

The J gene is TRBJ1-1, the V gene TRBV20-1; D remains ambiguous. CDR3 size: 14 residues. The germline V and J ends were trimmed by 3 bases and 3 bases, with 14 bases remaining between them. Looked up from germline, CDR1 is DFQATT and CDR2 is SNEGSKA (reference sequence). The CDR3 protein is CSASWAGHDTEAFF. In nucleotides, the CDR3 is TGCAGTGCTAGTTGGGCAGGTCACGACACTGAAGCTTTCTTT.

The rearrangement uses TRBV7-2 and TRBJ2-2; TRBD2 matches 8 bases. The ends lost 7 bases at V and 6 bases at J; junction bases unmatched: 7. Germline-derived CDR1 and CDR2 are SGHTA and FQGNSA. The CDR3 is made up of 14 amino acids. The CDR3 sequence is CASNPKREPGELFF. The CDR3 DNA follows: TGTGCCAGCAACCCCAAGCGGGAGCCCGGGGAGCTGTTTTTT.

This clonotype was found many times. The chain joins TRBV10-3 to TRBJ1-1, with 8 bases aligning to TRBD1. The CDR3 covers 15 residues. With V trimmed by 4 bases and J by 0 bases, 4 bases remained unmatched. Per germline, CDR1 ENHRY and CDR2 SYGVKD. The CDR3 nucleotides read TGTGCCATCAGTGGACAGGGGACTATGAACACTGAAGCTTTCTTT. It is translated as CAISGQGTMNTEAFF.

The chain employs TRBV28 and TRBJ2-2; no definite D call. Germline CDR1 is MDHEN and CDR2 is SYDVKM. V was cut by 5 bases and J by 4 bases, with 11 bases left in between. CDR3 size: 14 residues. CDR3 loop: CASSPLGVTGELFF. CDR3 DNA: TGTGCCAGCAGTCCGCTGGGTGTCACCGGGGAGCTGTTTTTT. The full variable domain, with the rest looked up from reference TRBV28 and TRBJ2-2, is DVKVTQSSRYLVKRTGEKVFLECVQDMDHENMFWYRQDPGLGLRLIYFSYDVKMKEKGDIPEGYSVSREKKERFSLILESASTNQTSMYLCASSPLGVTGELFFGEGSRLTVL.

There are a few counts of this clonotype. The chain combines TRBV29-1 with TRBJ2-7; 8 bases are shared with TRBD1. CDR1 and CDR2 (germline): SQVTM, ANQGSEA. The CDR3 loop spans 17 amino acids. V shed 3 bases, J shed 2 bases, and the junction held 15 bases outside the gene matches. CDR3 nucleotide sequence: TGCAGCGTTGAGTTGCCAGGGGGCCCCGTGGGGACCTACGAGCAGTACTTC. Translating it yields CSVELPGGPVGTYEQYF.

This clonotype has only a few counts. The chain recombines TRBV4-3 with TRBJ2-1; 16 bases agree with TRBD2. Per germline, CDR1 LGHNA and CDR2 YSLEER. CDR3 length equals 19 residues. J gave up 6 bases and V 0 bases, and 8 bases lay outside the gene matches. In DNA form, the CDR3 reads TGCGCCAGCAGCCAAGATCGAGGGACTAGCGGGAGGGCCAGCAATGAGCAGTTCTTC. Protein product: CASSQDRGTSGRASNEQFF.

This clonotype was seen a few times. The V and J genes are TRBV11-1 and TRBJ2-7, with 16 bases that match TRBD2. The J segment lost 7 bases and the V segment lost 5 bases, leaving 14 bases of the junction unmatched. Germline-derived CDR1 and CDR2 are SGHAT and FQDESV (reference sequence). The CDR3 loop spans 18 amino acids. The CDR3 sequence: CASSPKGLAGGPRREQYF. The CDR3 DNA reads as TGTGCCAGCAGCCCGAAGGGACTAGCGGGGGGGCCACGACGGGAGCAGTACTTC.

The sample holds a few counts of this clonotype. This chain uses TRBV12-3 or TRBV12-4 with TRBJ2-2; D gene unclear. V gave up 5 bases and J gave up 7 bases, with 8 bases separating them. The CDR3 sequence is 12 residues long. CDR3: CASSPPFGELFF. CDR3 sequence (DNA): TGTGCCAGCAGTCCGCCCTTCGGGGAGCTGTTTTTT.

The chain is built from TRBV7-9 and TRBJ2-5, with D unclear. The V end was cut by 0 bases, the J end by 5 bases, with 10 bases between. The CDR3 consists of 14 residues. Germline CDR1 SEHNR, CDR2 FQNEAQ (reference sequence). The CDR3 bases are TGTGCCAGCAGCTTAGCTCAAGTGAAGGAGACCCAGTACTTC. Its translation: CASSLAQVKETQYF.

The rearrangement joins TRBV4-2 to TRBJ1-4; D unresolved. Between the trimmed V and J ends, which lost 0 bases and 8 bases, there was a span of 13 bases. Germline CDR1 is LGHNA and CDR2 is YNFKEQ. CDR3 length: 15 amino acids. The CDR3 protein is CASSQELMTAEKLFF. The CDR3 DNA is TGTGCCAGCAGCCAAGAATTAATGACCGCCGAAAAACTGTTTTTT.

CDR3: CASEETWGTQYF. The CDR3 DNA reads as TGTGCCAGTGAGGAGACGTGGGGGACCCAGTACTTC. The chain employs TRBV6-5 and TRBJ2-5; D uncertain. With 9 bases removed from V and 7 bases from J, the gap between germline ends came to 15 bases. Germline V gene sequence: CDR1 MNHEY, CDR2 SVGAGI. The CDR3 has 12 amino acids.

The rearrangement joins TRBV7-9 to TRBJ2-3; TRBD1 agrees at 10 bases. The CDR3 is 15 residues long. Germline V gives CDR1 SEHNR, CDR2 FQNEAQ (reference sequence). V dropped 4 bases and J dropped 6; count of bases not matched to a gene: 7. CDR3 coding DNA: TGTGCCAGCAGCTGGACAGGGGGGAATAAGGATACGCAGTATTTT. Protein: CASSWTGGNKDTQYF.

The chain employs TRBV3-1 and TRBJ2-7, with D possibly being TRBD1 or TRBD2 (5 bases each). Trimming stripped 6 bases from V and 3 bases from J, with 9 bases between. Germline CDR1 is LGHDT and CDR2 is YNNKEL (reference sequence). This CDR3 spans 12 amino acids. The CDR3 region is CASRGVLYEQYF. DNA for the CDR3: TGTGCCAGCAGGGGGGTTCTCTACGAGCAGTACTTC.

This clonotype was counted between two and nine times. CDR3 coding DNA: TGTGCCAGCGGGAGGGACACCGGGGAGCTGTTTTTT. Encoded protein: CASGRDTGELFF. The chain carries TRBV10-3 and TRBJ2-2; 9 bases agree with TRBD2. Germline V lookup: CDR1 ENHRY, CDR2 SYGVKD. This CDR3 region has 12 residues. V was clipped by 10 bases and J by 3 bases; unmatched bases: 0.

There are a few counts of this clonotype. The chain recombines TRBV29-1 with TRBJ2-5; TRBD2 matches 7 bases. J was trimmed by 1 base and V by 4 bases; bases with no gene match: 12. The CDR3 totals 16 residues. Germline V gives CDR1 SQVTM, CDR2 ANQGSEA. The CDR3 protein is CSVVWSSGAFQETQYF. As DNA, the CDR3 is TGCAGCGTTGTATGGTCTAGCGGCGCTTTCCAAGAGACCCAGTACTTC.